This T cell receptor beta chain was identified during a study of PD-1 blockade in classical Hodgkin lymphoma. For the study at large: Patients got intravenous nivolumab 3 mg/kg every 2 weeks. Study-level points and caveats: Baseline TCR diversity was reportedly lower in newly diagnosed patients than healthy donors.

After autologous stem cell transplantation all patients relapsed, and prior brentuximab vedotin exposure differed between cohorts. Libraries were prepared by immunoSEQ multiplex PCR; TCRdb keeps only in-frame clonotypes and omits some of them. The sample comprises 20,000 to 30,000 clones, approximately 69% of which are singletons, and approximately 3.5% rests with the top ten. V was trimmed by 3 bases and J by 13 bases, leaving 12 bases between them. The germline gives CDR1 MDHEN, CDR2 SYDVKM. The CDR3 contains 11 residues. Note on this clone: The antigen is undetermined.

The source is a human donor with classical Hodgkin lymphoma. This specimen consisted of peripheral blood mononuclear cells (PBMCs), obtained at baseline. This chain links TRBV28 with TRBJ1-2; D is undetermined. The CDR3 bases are TGTGCCAGCAGTTTTAACATAGGAGCCACCTTC. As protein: CASSFNIGATF.